A single sample gave rise to the 5 T cell receptor beta chains below, sequenced in a study of blood T cells in healthy people across ages. A second PCR of about 7 to 12 cycles used a sample-barcoded 5' primer and a J-beta primer mix. TCRdb processed the 5' RACE reads anew with MiXCR; each CDR3 protein has one entry. The sample records some 790,000 distinct CDR3 sequences, 29% being singletons. The sequenced sample was blood. The source is a woman older than 75 in good health.

This clonotype appeared once. A much larger clone lies one base from this, so it may be a read error. The rearrangement uses TRBV20-1 and TRBJ2-5; possibly TRBD1 for D (5 bases). The CDR3 is 14 amino acids. The germline CDR1 and CDR2 sequences are DFQATT and SNEGSKA (reference sequence). The CDR3 here is CSADFRQWGETLYF. The CDR3 nucleotides read TGCAGTGCTGACTTCCGTCAGTGGGGCGAGACCCTGTACTTC.

The chain recombines TRBV21-1 with TRBJ2-3; the table's D gene call, TRBD2, was not cross checked with the DNA. TRBV21-1 is a listed pseudogene. CDR3 length: 15 amino acids. The CDR3, as DNA: TGTGCCAGCAGCCGTAGACTAGCGGGGGCTGATCCGCAGTATTTT. It is translated as CASSRRLAGADPQYF.

This clonotype was detected a few times. The gene calls are TRBV28 and TRBJ1-5, with a tentative D call TRBD1 (5 bases). There are 15 residues in the CDR3. V lost 3 bases and J lost 4, with 13 bases in between. Germline assignment: CDR1 MDHEN and CDR2 SYDVKM. CDR3: CASSFDRGHNQPQHF. CDR3 DNA: TGTGCCAGCAGTTTTGACAGAGGGCATAATCAGCCCCAGCATTTT.

This clonotype was seen at least ten times. The rearrangement uses TRBV7-9 and TRBJ1-2; no clear D gene. The CDR3 is 14 amino acids. Germline lookup yields CDR1 SEHNR and CDR2 FQNEAQ (reference sequence). V lost 4 bases and J 6 bases, leaving 15 bases between the germline ends. The CDR3 DNA is TGTGCCAGCAGCTCGGTAACTACAGCCAATGGCTACACCTTC. Translation gives CASSSVTTANGYTF.

This clonotype showed up many times. This chain uses TRBV4-3 with TRBJ2-3; D may match TRBD1 or TRBD2 (5 bases each). V was pared by 4 bases and J by 2 bases, with 16 bases between. This CDR3 spans 16 amino acids. Looked up from germline, CDR1 is LGHNA and CDR2 is YSLEER. CDR3 DNA: TGCGCCAGCAGCCTGGTCGGGGCAGGAGCCACAGATACGCAGTATTTT. This translates into CASSLVGAGATDTQYF.